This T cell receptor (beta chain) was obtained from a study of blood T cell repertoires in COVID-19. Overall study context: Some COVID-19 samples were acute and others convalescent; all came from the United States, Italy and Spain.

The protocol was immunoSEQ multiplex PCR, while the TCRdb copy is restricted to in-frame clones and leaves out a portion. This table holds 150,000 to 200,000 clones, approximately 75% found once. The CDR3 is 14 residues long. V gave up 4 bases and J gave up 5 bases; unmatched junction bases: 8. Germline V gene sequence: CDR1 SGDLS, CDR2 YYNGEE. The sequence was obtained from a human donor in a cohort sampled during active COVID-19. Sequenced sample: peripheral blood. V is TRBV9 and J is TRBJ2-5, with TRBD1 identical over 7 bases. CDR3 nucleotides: TGTGCCAGCAGCTACCGACAGGGCTTGGAGACCCAGTACTTC. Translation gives CASSYRQGLETQYF.